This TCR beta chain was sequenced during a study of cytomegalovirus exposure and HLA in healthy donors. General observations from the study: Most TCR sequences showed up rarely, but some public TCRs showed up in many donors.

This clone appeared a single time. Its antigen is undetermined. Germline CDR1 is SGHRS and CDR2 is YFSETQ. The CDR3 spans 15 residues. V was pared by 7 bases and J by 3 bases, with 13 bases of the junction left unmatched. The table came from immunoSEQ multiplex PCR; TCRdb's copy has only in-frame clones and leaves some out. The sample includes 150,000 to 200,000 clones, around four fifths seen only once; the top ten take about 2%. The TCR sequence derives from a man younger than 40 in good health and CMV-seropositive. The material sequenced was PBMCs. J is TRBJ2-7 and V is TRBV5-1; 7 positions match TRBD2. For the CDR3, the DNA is TGCGCCAGCTCCCTGGAGCGGGGTCCAAACTACGAGCAGTACTTC. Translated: CASSLERGPNYEQYF.